The clone carrying this TCR beta chain has a handful of counts. Its antigen is still unknown. The data belong to a study of T cell repertoires in cytomegalovirus infection. Study-wide results and caveats: Cumulative public TCR beta family frequency identified CMV carriers with the relevant HLA.

One entry per CDR3 protein, called by TCRdb with MiXCR from the reads. The sample consists of 200,000 to 250,000 distinct CDR3 sequences, 35% to 40% of them appearing once. The length of the CDR3 is 18 residues. Between the trimmed V and J ends, which lost 2 bases and 3 bases, there was a span of 22 bases. CDR1 is MDHEN and CDR2 is SYDVKM in the germline V gene. The sequences come from CD8+ T cells from cultured PBMCs, collected from culture after CMV antigen stimulation. This rearrangement joins TRBV28 to TRBJ2-5; the D gene is possibly TRBD2 (5 bases). The origin of this receptor is a human donor in good health (CMV status not recorded). Some clones in this sample may be carry-over from other donors' samples. Here the CDR3 reads CASSLRKEETRREETQYF. The DNA of the CDR3 is TGTGCCAGCAGTTTACGAAAGGAGGAGACACGGCGAGAAGAGACCCAGTACTTC.